This TCR beta chain derives from a study of cytomegalovirus exposure and HLA in healthy donors. Findings of the study overall: Whilst most TCR sequences proved rare, a subset of public TCRs occurred across many donors.

Trimming removed 3 bases from V and 11 bases from J, with 20 bases in between. Germline CDR1 and CDR2: KGHSY and FQNENV. This CDR3 spans 15 amino acids. The PCR had 60 Vbeta and 13 Jbeta primers. Here immunoSEQ multiplex PCR was the method, and the copy in TCRdb shows in-frame clones only, minus some. The data show some 130,000 clones, approximately 70% seen once. With respect to this clone: Its matching antigen is unknown.

The TCR was taken from a woman aged 40 to 50 in good health and CMV-seronegative. The V call is TRBV16, the J call TRBJ1-5; no definite D call. The sequencing sample was made of PBMCs. This chain's CDR3 is CASSHSNIASRSQHF. As DNA, the CDR3 is TGTGCCAGCAGCCACTCGAATATAGCATCGAGGTCCCAGCATTTT.